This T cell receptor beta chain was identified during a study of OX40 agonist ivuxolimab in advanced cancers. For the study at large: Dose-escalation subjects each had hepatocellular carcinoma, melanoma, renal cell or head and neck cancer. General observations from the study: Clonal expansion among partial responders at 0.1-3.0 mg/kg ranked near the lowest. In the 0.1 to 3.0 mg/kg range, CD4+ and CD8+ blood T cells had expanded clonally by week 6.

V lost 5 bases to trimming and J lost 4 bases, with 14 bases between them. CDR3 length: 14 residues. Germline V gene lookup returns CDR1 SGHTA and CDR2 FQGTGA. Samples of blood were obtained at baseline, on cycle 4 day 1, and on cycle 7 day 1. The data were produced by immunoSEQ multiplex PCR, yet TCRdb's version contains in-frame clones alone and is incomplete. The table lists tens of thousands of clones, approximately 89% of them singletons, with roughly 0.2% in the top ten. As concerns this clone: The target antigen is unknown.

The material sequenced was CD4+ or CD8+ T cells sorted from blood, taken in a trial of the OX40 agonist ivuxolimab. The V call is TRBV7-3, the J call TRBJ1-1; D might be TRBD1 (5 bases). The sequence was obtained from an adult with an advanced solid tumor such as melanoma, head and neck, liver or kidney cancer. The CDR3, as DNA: TGTGCCAGCAGCCCGAGCCGGGGGAGCACTGAAGCTTTCTTT. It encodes CASSPSRGSTEAFF. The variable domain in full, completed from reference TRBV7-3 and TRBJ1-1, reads GAGVSQTPSNKVTEKGKYVELRCDPISGHTALYWYRQSLGQGPEFLIYFQGTGAADDSGLPNDRFFAVRPEGSVSTLKIQRTERGDSAVYLCASSPSRGSTEAFFGQGTRLTVV.